Below, 23 T cell receptor beta chains from the same sample are listed, as sequenced in a study of T-cell memory formation after mild COVID-19. TCRdb itself ran the 5' RACE reads through MiXCR, one entry per CDR3 protein. The data hold hundreds of thousands of distinct CDR3 sequences, with 20% to 30% observed a single time. The sequenced sample consisted of PBMCs or a T cell subset sorted from them (not recorded which). These receptors came from an adult woman who had mild COVID-19 (a few samples of this study predate the infection). Cell type and time point are not known.

This clonotype has more than one count but fewer than ten. The gene calls are TRBV7-2 and TRBJ2-1, with a weak D call TRBD1 (6 bases). From germline, CDR1 is SGHTA and CDR2 FQGNSA. V was shortened by 5 bases and J by 4 bases, with 12 bases between the two germline ends. The CDR3 has 14 amino acids. The CDR3 nucleotides read TGTGCCAGCAGCGCGGACAGCCTATACAATGAGCAGTTCTTC. Encoded protein: CASSADSLYNEQFF.

The table lists this clonotype with a few counts. The rearrangement uses TRBV15 and TRBJ1-1; D is undetermined. The ends were cut back, 0 bases at V and 8 bases at J, with 10 bases in the middle. This CDR3 spans 13 amino acids. The germline V gene has CDR1 LNHNV and CDR2 YYDKDF (reference sequence). For the CDR3, the DNA is TGTGCCACCAGCAGAGATCTAGAGGACGAAGCTTTCTTT. Translating gives CATSRDLEDEAFF. Looking up the rest from reference TRBV15 and TRBJ1-1 gives the full variable domain: DAMVIQNPRYQVTQFGKPVTLSCSQTLNHNVMYWYQQKSSQAPKLLFHYYDKDFNNEADTPDNFQSRRPNTSFCFLDIRSPGLGDTAMYLCATSRDLEDEAFFGQGTRLTVV.

This clonotype came up many times. The junction does not match germline at one end; this may be a read error. V is TRBV5-1 and J is TRBJ2-3; D is uncertain. CDR1 and CDR2 (germline): SGHRS, YFSETQ. The length of the CDR3 is 12 residues. The CDR3 reads CASSLRTDTQYF. The DNA for the CDR3 is TGTGCCAGCAGTTTGCGCACAGATACGCAGTATTTT. The full variable domain, rest sourced from reference TRBV5-1 and TRBJ2-3, is KAGVTQTPRYLIKTRGQQVTLSCSPISGHRSVSWYQQTPGQGLQFLFEYFSETQRNKGNFPGRFSGRQFSNSRSEMNVSTLELGDSALYLCASSLRTDTQYFGPGTRLTVL.

This clonotype was seen only a few times. V gene TRBV4-1 combines with J gene TRBJ2-7; 7 nucleotides align to TRBD1. CDR1 and CDR2 from the germline V gene are MGHRA and YSYEKL. V dropped 4 bases and J dropped 4; count of bases not matched to a gene: 7. The length of the CDR3 is 14 residues. This CDR3 reads CASSPGDSSYEQYF. In nucleotides, the CDR3 is TGCGCCAGCAGCCCAGGGGACAGCTCTTACGAGCAGTACTTC.

The chain links TRBV7-9 to TRBJ2-2; D is perhaps TRBD2 (6 bases). Germline loops: CDR1 SEHNR, CDR2 FQNEAQ (reference sequence). Trimming removed 2 bases from V and 4 bases from J, with 11 bases in between. This CDR3 region has 15 residues. The CDR3 nucleotides read TGTGCCAGCAGCTTAATGGGACTCAGCACCGGGGAGCTGTTTTTT. Translation gives CASSLMGLSTGELFF.

This clonotype was picked up a small number of times. This rearrangement joins TRBV28 to TRBJ1-6, with 8 bases fitting TRBD1. Germline V gene lookup returns CDR1 MDHEN and CDR2 SYDVKM. Unmatched junction bases numbered 7, after V lost 2 bases and J lost 13 bases. The length of the CDR3 is 14 residues. The chain's CDR3 is CASSLSQGALPLHF. The CDR3, as DNA: TGTGCCAGCAGTTTAAGCCAGGGGGCTTTGCCCCTCCACTTT.

This clonotype was picked up a small number of times. The chain combines TRBV27 with TRBJ1-2, with TRBD1 matching 9 bases. The V gene end was trimmed by 9 bases and the J gene end by 5 bases; junction bases not matched to a gene: 10. CDR1 MNHEY and CDR2 SMNVEV come from the germline V gene (reference sequence). The length of the CDR3 is 14 residues. Here the CDR3 reads CASSSPGTGYGYTF. The CDR3 nucleotides read TGTGCCAGTTCTTCCCCAGGGACAGGGTATGGCTACACCTTC.

The V call is TRBV9, the J call TRBJ2-3; 8 nucleotides line up with TRBD2. Germline CDR1 and CDR2: SGDLS and YYNGEE. CDR3 length: 16 residues. Losses at the gene ends were 4 bases for V and 0 bases for J; bases not matched to a gene: 7. In nucleotides, the CDR3 is TGTGCCAGCAGCTTGACTAGCGACCAAAGCACAGATACGCAGTATTTT. Translated, it gives CASSLTSDQSTDTQYF.

This clonotype was counted only a few times. V and J are TRBV20-1 and TRBJ1-1; 7 nucleotides agree with TRBD1. Losses at the gene ends were 0 bases for V and 11 bases for J; bases not matched to a gene: 12. In germline, CDR1 is DFQATT, CDR2 SNEGSKA (reference sequence). The CDR3 consists of 14 residues. The CDR3 loop reads CSARDLGLGTVAFF. DNA of the CDR3: TGCAGTGCTAGAGATCTGGGGCTGGGGACAGTCGCTTTCTTT.

The chain carries TRBV27 and TRBJ2-3, with D tentatively TRBD2 (5 bases). Deletions cut 2 bases from V and 4 bases from J, with 10 bases between. Germline CDR1 and CDR2: MNHEY and SMNVEV (reference sequence). This CDR3 contains 14 residues. Here the CDR3 DNA reads TGTGCCAGCAGTTTACAACCCGGGGCAGATACGCAGTATTTT. It encodes CASSLQPGADTQYF.

This clonotype was seen a few times. The chain employs TRBV7-3 and TRBJ2-2; TRBD2 agrees at 9 bases. The ends lost 8 bases at V and 3 bases at J; junction bases unmatched: 4. Germline CDR1 is SGHTA and CDR2 is FQGTGA. The CDR3 runs to 14 residues. As DNA, the CDR3 is TGTGCCAGCGCTAGCGGGATAGACACCGGGGAGCTGTTTTTT. Its translation is CASASGIDTGELFF.

This clonotype was counted between two and nine times. The chain links TRBV20-1 to TRBJ2-7; TRBD1 agrees at 10 bases. This CDR3 is built from 14 residues. Germline lookup yields CDR1 DFQATT and CDR2 SNEGSKA (reference sequence). The J segment lost 1 base and the V segment lost 6 bases, leaving 6 bases of the junction unmatched. The CDR3 nucleotides are TGCAGTGCCGGCGGACAGGGGGAATCCTACGAGCAGTACTTC. Translating gives CSAGGQGESYEQYF.

This clonotype appeared a few times. The rearrangement joins TRBV7-7 to TRBJ2-3; TRBD2 is a possible D gene (5 bases). This CDR3 contains 13 residues. Trimming cost V 5 bases and J 5 bases, with 11 bases left between them. Germline V CDR1 and CDR2: SSHAT, FNYEAQ (reference sequence). In DNA, the CDR3 is TGTGCCAGCAGCCCGAGACTACTAGATACGCAGTATTTT. Its protein product is CASSPRLLDTQYF.

The V call is TRBV7-8, the J call TRBJ1-1; D is unclear. The CDR3 runs 15 residues. CDR1 is SGHVS, CDR2 FQNEAQ, per germline. Trimming shortened V by 5 bases and J by 1 base, and 14 bases separated the two germline ends. The CDR3 loop is CASSPQRVPNTEAFF. The DNA of the CDR3 is TGTGCCAGCAGCCCACAGCGTGTTCCGAACACTGAAGCTTTCTTT.

The genes are TRBV20-1 and TRBJ2-7; unclear D gene. With 8 bases removed from V and 4 bases from J, the gap between germline ends came to 12 bases. CDR1 and CDR2 from the germline V gene are DFQATT and SNEGSKA (reference sequence). The CDR3 covers 11 residues. The CDR3 DNA follows: TGCAGTACCGTTCCCCGTTACGAGCAGTACTTC. Protein product: CSTVPRYEQYF.

This clonotype was observed a few times. The chain joins TRBV10-3 to TRBJ1-1; D might be TRBD1 (6 bases). Germline V gene lookup returns CDR1 ENHRY and CDR2 SYGVKD. The V end was cut by 0 bases, the J end by 0 bases, with 8 bases between. The CDR3 is 15 amino acids. The CDR3 DNA follows: TGTGCCATCAGTGAGTCGGGGGCCATGAACACTGAAGCTTTCTTT. It specifies CAISESGAMNTEAFF.

This clonotype has more than one count but fewer than ten. Here the CDR3 DNA reads TGTGCCAGCAGTCCCGTGTTTGGTGAGCAGTTCTTC. Its protein is CASSPVFGEQFF. The V and J genes are TRBV6-5 and TRBJ2-1; D remains unclear. The V gene's germline CDR1 is MNHEY and CDR2 SVGAGI. The CDR3 consists of 12 residues. V lost 5 bases to trimming and J lost 9 bases, with 11 bases between them.

This clonotype was seen a handful of times. The rearrangement uses TRBV12-3 or TRBV12-4 and TRBJ2-4; TRBD2 aligns across 7 bases. J was trimmed by 6 bases and V by 4 bases; bases with no gene match: 3. The CDR3 extends over 13 amino acids. This CDR3 reads CASSYGGLNIQYF. CDR3 DNA: TGTGCCAGCAGTTACGGGGGGTTAAACATTCAGTACTTC.

This clonotype occurred a few times. The J gene is TRBJ2-3, the V gene TRBV19; 13 bases agree with TRBD2. Germline V gene sequence: CDR1 LNHDA, CDR2 SQIVND (reference sequence). The CDR3 length is 16 residues. With V trimmed by 1 base and J by 7 bases, 5 bases remained unmatched. DNA for the CDR3: TGTGCCAGTAGTATAGCCCGACTAGCGGGGGGATATACGCAGTATTTT. It is translated as CASSIARLAGGYTQYF. Based on the CDR3 plus reference TRBV19 and TRBJ2-3, the full variable domain is DGGITQSPKYLFRKEGQNVTLSCEQNLNHDAMYWYRQDPGQGLRLIYYSQIVNDFQKGDIAEGYSVSREKKESFPLTVTSAQKNPTAFYLCASSIARLAGGYTQYFGPGTRLTVL.

This rearrangement joins TRBV7-9 to TRBJ2-1; D gene uncertain. The V gene lost 0 bases and the J gene lost 10 bases, with 7 bases spanning the gap. CDR3 length: 12 residues. Germline V CDR1 and CDR2: SEHNR, FQNEAQ (reference sequence). CDR3 in DNA: TGTGCCAGCAGCTTAGCACGTGGAGAGCAGTTCTTC. Encoded protein: CASSLARGEQFF.

This chain connects TRBV5-1 to TRBJ1-4; 9 bases agree with TRBD1. CDR1 is SGHRS, CDR2 YFSETQ, per germline. J lost 7 bases, V lost 4 bases, and 8 bases had no gene match. This CDR3 region has 15 residues. In DNA, the CDR3 is TGCGCCAGCAGCCGAACAGGGGGCGAGGGTGAAAAACTGTTTTTT. This translates into CASSRTGGEGEKLFF. Together with reference TRBV5-1 and TRBJ1-4, the CDR3 gives the full variable domain: KAGVTQTPRYLIKTRGQQVTLSCSPISGHRSVSWYQQTPGQGLQFLFEYFSETQRNKGNFPGRFSGRQFSNSRSEMNVSTLELGDSALYLCASSRTGGEGEKLFFGSGTQLSVL.

This chain connects TRBV11-2 to TRBJ2-5; 13 bases are shared with TRBD2. The length of the CDR3 is 16 residues. V lost 4 bases, J lost 5 bases, and 7 bases stayed unmatched. Per the germline V gene, CDR1 is SGHAT and CDR2 is FQNNGV. The DNA for the CDR3 is TGTGCCAGCAGCTCCCGGACTAGCGGGGGTGAGGAGACCCAGTACTTC. As protein: CASSSRTSGGEETQYF. The complete variable domain, with remaining parts taken from reference TRBV11-2 and TRBJ2-5, reads EAGVAQSPRYKIIEKRQSVAFWCNPISGHATLYWYQQILGQGPKLLIQFQNNGVVDDSQLPKDRFSAERLKGVDSTLKIQPAKLEDSAVYLCASSSRTSGGEETQYFGPGTRLLVL.

This clonotype was detected only a few times. The chain combines TRBV6-2 or TRBV6-3 with TRBJ2-7, with 11 nucleotides matching TRBD2. Germline assignment: CDR1 MNHEY and CDR2 SVGEGT. This CDR3 has 19 amino acids. V was pared by 0 bases and J by 2 bases, with 12 bases of the junction left unmatched. CDR3 sequence reads: CASSYSGIAGGQTTYEQYF. The CDR3 nucleotides are TGTGCCAGCAGTTACTCGGGAATAGCGGGAGGGCAGACGACCTACGAGCAGTACTTC.